Each of the 22 T cell receptor beta chains below was sequenced from the same sample in a study of CD8+ T cells in alopecia areata. As the sequencing template, cDNA was produced by extracting RNA and reverse transcribing it. Generated by immunoSEQ multiplex PCR, the TCRdb table keeps only in-frame clones and is missing some. The table lists 200,000 to 250,000 clones, 50% to 70% of them singletons. Treatment here: oral pan-JAK inhibitor, 5-10 mg twice daily. The specimen was CD4+ T cells sorted from blood, collected at week 4, from a patient treated with tofacitinib. These receptors were collected from a human donor with alopecia areata.

The CDR3, as DNA: TGTGCCTGGAGCAGGGACCACAATGAGCAGTTCTTC. As protein: CAWSRDHNEQFF. V usage is TRBV30 and J usage is TRBJ2-1, with D tentatively TRBD1 or TRBD2 (5 bases each). Trimming pared 3 bases from V and 5 bases from J, leaving 8 bases between. This CDR3 contains 12 residues. Looked up from germline, CDR1 is GTSNPN and CDR2 is SVGIG (reference sequence).

This clone appeared a few times. The gene calls are TRBV30 and TRBJ2-1; 8 nucleotides match TRBD2. Germline V gene sequence: CDR1 GTSNPN, CDR2 SVGIG (reference sequence). The CDR3 consists of 12 residues. Trimming removed 4 bases from V and 6 bases from J; junction bases left unmatched: 2. CDR3 loop: CAWKRGTNEQFF. The CDR3 DNA is TGTGCCTGGAAGCGGGGGACCAATGAGCAGTTCTTC.

The V gene is TRBV25-1, the J gene TRBJ1-1, with D possibly TRBD1 on 6 matching bases. Trimming pared 5 bases from V and 4 bases from J, leaving 11 bases between. The CDR3 sequence is 13 residues long. CDR1 and CDR2 (germline): MGHDK, SYGVNS. The chain's CDR3 is CASSSQGSTEAFF. The CDR3 nucleotides read TGTGCCAGCAGTTCACAGGGAAGCACTGAAGCTTTCTTT.

This clone was counted between two and nine times. A read error may account for a junction end that differs from germline. The chain combines TRBV19 with TRBJ1-2; D is possibly TRBD1 (5 bases). This CDR3 spans 15 amino acids. Germline-derived CDR1 and CDR2 are LNHDA and SQIVND (reference sequence). CDR3 loop: CASSNSGYGLRGYTF. The CDR3 DNA reads as TGCGCCAGTAGTAACTCAGGGTATGGACTTCGTGGCTACACCTTC.

The V and J genes are TRBV4-1 and TRBJ2-5; D perhaps matches TRBD1 (5 bases). Trimming removed 4 bases from V and 7 bases from J, with 13 bases in between. In germline, CDR1 is MGHRA, CDR2 YSYEKL. CDR3 length: 13 residues. This CDR3 is CASSPPGLGTQYF. The CDR3 region has the DNA TGCGCCAGCAGCCCCCCAGGGTTAGGGACCCAGTACTTC.

This chain uses TRBV5-1 with TRBJ2-3; D might be TRBD1 or TRBD2, each matching 6 bases. CDR3 size: 17 residues. Trimming shortened V by 3 bases and J by 0 bases, and 17 bases separated the two germline ends. Germline lookup yields CDR1 SGHRS and CDR2 YFSETQ. CDR3 residues: CASSSAARGRSTDTQYF. CDR3 DNA: TGCGCCAGCAGCTCTGCCGCCCGGGGGCGAAGCACAGATACGCAGTATTTT.

The V and J genes are TRBV7-2 and TRBJ2-7; D call uncertain. The germline V and J ends were trimmed by 3 bases and 7 bases, with 7 bases remaining between them. Germline V gives CDR1 SGHTA, CDR2 FQGNSA. The CDR3 extends over 11 amino acids. CDR3 sequence: CASSLATEQYF. The CDR3 DNA reads TGTGCCAGCAGCTTGGCCACAGAGCAGTACTTC.

This rearrangement joins TRBV5-6 to TRBJ2-7; D gene uncertain. The V end was cut by 0 bases, the J end by 4 bases, with 14 bases between. The CDR3 contains 15 residues. CDR1 is SGHDT and CDR2 is YYEEEE in the germline V gene. The CDR3 region has the DNA TGTGCCAGCAGCTTGGTGGGCACCTCAAAGTACGAGCAGTACTTC. It translates to CASSLVGTSKYEQYF.

The V call is TRBV19, the J call TRBJ1-5; a possible D gene is TRBD1 (6 bases). The CDR3 covers 16 residues. Trimming removed 7 bases from V and 5 bases from J, with 21 bases in between. The germline V gene encodes CDR1 LNHDA and CDR2 SQIVND (reference sequence). The CDR3 sequence: CASNSGGTGADQPQHF. CDR3 in DNA: TGTGCCAGTAACTCGGGAGGGACGGGGGCCGATCAGCCCCAGCATTTT.

The chain combines TRBV9 with TRBJ1-4, with D unclear. Trimming removed 3 bases from V and 0 bases from J, with 9 bases in between. CDR3 length: 15 residues. Germline V gene lookup returns CDR1 SGDLS and CDR2 YYNGEE. CDR3 sequence (DNA): TGTGCCAGCAGCGCTTCTCCTGCAACTAATGAAAAACTGTTTTTT. It yields the protein CASSASPATNEKLFF.

This clone was found a few times. This chain connects TRBV14 to TRBJ2-1; tentatively, D is TRBD1 (5 bases). The CDR3 loop spans 13 amino acids. Germline V lookup: CDR1 SGHDN, CDR2 FVKESK. The ends were cut back, 0 bases at V and 10 bases at J, with 10 bases in the middle. The CDR3 protein is CASSQDWGYEQFF. The CDR3 DNA reads TGTGCCAGCAGCCAAGACTGGGGCTACGAGCAGTTCTTC.

The chain is built from TRBV2 and TRBJ2-5, with TRBD2 identical over 12 bases. V trimming: 2 bases; J trimming: 7 bases; junction bases outside the gene matches: 8. CDR1 is SNHLY, CDR2 FYNNEI, per germline. The CDR3 runs 16 residues. The CDR3 loop reads CASSELTSGGTGTQYF. In DNA, the CDR3 is TGTGCCAGCAGTGAATTGACTAGCGGGGGAACGGGGACCCAGTACTTC.

This sequence joins TRBV5-1 and TRBJ2-1; 8 positions match TRBD1. Germline CDR1 and CDR2: SGHRS and YFSETQ. V lost 9 bases and J lost 6; bases outside the gene matches: 14. The CDR3 is 15 residues long. The CDR3 DNA reads TGCGCCACCGCGCTGACAGGGGACGCCGGCAATGAGCAGTTCTTC. Protein: CATALTGDAGNEQFF.

The chain is built from TRBV9 and TRBJ2-7; a weak D match, TRBD2 (5 bases). Germline V gene lookup returns CDR1 SGDLS and CDR2 YYNGEE. The CDR3 contains 17 residues. V lost 0 bases to trimming and J lost 0 bases, with 16 bases between them. CDR3 bases: TGTGCCAGCAGCGTAGGTTCGCGGGCAGGAGGCTCCTACGAGCAGTACTTC. It codes for CASSVGSRAGGSYEQYF.

This clone has just one count. The chain joins TRBV4-3 to TRBJ2-2, with 13 bases matching TRBD2. J gave up 0 bases and V 4 bases, and 5 bases lay outside the gene matches. In germline, CDR1 is LGHNA, CDR2 YSLEER. The length of the CDR3 is 18 residues. The CDR3 region is CASSPRLAGGPNTGELFF. The CDR3 coding sequence is TGCGCCAGCAGCCCCCGACTAGCGGGGGGCCCGAACACCGGGGAGCTGTTTTTT.

The J gene is TRBJ1-1, the V gene TRBV4-3; D call uncertain. The CDR3 is made up of 14 amino acids. The germline CDR1 and CDR2 sequences are LGHNA and YSLEER. Trimming left V 0 bases short and J 1 base short, with 6 bases between. DNA for the CDR3: TGCGCCAGCAGCCAAGATCTTAGGAACACTGAAGCTTTCTTT. This sequence encodes CASSQDLRNTEAFF.

The rearrangement uses TRBV11-2 and TRBJ2-4; D unresolved. The CDR3 length is 15 residues. Per germline, CDR1 SGHAT and CDR2 FQNNGV. Between the trimmed V and J ends, which lost 2 bases and 0 bases, there was a span of 8 bases. The CDR3 DNA sequence: TGTGCCAGCAGCTTACTGCGACAAGCCAAAAACATTCAGTACTTC. Its translation is CASSLLRQAKNIQYF.

The chain joins TRBV6-6 to TRBJ2-5; 7 bases fit TRBD1. With 6 bases clipped from V and 2 bases from J, the junction kept 6 bases outside the gene matches. The germline V gene has CDR1 MNHNY and CDR2 SVGAGI (reference sequence). The CDR3 has 14 amino acids. The CDR3 nucleotides read TGTGCCAGCAGGGCACAGGGGTATCAAGAGACCCAGTACTTC. Amino acid sequence: CASRAQGYQETQYF.

V gene TRBV7-2 combines with J gene TRBJ1-2; 8 nucleotides agree with TRBD1. Germline values: CDR1 SGHTA, CDR2 FQGNSA. V lost 5 bases to trimming and J lost 7 bases; unmatched junction nucleotides: 6. The CDR3 is 13 amino acids. The CDR3, as DNA: TGTGCCAGCAGCCGCGGACAGGGAAGTGGCTACACCTTC. This encodes CASSRGQGSGYTF.

The rearrangement joins TRBV29-1 to TRBJ1-1; D ambiguous. Germline V gene lookup returns CDR1 SQVTM and CDR2 ANQGSEA. The CDR3 covers 14 residues. Trimming pared 4 bases from V and 2 bases from J, leaving 14 bases between. CDR3 loop: CSVGFGVTNTEAFF. The CDR3 nucleotides read TGCAGCGTTGGTTTTGGGGTCACAAACACTGAAGCTTTCTTT.

The sample holds one count of this clone. This specimen includes other DNA sequences encoding the same CDR3. Here the CDR3 reads CAISEGTNYGYTF. The CDR3 DNA is TGTGCCATCAGTGAGGGTACTAACTATGGCTACACCTTC. V is TRBV10-3 and J is TRBJ1-2, with D unresolved. The V gene's germline CDR1 is ENHRY and CDR2 SYGVKD. The CDR3 consists of 13 residues. The V end was cut by 2 bases, the J end by 0 bases, with 4 bases between.

This chain links TRBV5-1 with TRBJ2-5, with unresolved D. V was pared by 0 bases and J by 2 bases, with 8 bases between. Germline V gene sequence: CDR1 SGHRS, CDR2 YFSETQ. CDR3 size: 14 residues. CDR3 bases: TGCGCCAGCAGCTTGGCCCCCAGACAAGAGACCCAGTACTTC. Translating gives CASSLAPRQETQYF.